Listed here are 27 T cell receptor beta chains from one sample, sequenced in a study of Ad26.COV2.S vaccination and SARS-CoV-2 variants. Only in-frame clones appear in the TCRdb table, and some are missing; sequencing was by immunoSEQ multiplex PCR. In the table there are hundreds of thousands of clones, roughly nine tenths of which are singletons. Treatment specified: 15 to 20 received Ad26.COV2.S at low or high dose, single or two shots; about five received placebo; per-sample allocation not given. Vaccine and placebo recipients were sampled on day 63 after the first injection. Sequencing was performed on peripheral blood, taken in a trial of Ad26.COV2.S vaccine versus placebo. These receptors were taken from a person aged 18-65 years who received the Ad26.COV2.S COVID-19 vaccine or a placebo.

This clone was observed once. Written as DNA, the CDR3 is TGTGCCAGCAGCCGAATGACAGGACTAAATTATGGCTACACCTTC. Translated, it gives CASSRMTGLNYGYTF. V is TRBV7-9 and J is TRBJ1-2; D is possibly TRBD1 (6 bases). The CDR3 runs 15 residues. CDR1 is SEHNR, CDR2 FQNEAQ, per germline (reference sequence). Deletions cut 5 bases from V and 5 bases from J, with 18 bases between.

V usage is TRBV11-2 and J usage is TRBJ1-2; the D is unclear. The CDR3 totals 15 residues. V gave up 6 bases and J gave up 4 bases, with 18 bases separating them. Germline V gene sequence: CDR1 SGHAT, CDR2 FQNNGV. This chain's CDR3 is CASSFLRASLYGYTF. The CDR3 DNA reads as TGTGCCAGCAGTTTCCTGCGGGCGTCCCTCTATGGCTACACCTTC.

J is TRBJ1-1 and V is TRBV19; 7 nucleotides line up with TRBD1. The V and J ends lost 6 bases and 1 base, in that order; junction bases with no gene match: 5. The CDR3 sequence is 14 residues long. Germline assignment: CDR1 LNHDA and CDR2 SQIVND (reference sequence). The CDR3 protein is CASSDRDRNTEAFF. Written as DNA, the CDR3 is TGTGCCAGTAGCGACCGGGACAGGAACACTGAAGCTTTCTTT.

The chain employs TRBV5-1 and TRBJ2-1, with D possibly matching TRBD2 (5 bases). V was pared by 0 bases and J by 9 bases, with 19 bases between. The CDR3 has 16 amino acids. Germline V CDR1 and CDR2: SGHRS, YFSETQ. The CDR3 loop reads CASSLGPSFYEGEQFF. The CDR3, as DNA: TGCGCCAGCAGCTTGGGGCCCTCCTTTTATGAGGGTGAGCAGTTCTTC.

J is TRBJ1-1 and V is TRBV5-6, with D unresolved. There are 15 residues in the CDR3. Trimming left V 0 bases short and J 1 base short, with 10 bases between. The germline V gene encodes CDR1 SGHDT and CDR2 YYEEEE. The CDR3 bases are TGTGCCAGCAGCTTGGTGTTGAGCGAGAACACTGAAGCTTTCTTT. Protein: CASSLVLSENTEAFF.

V gene TRBV20-1 combines with J gene TRBJ2-1, with D perhaps TRBD2 (6 bases). V was clipped by 3 bases and J by 5 bases, with 14 bases between them. Germline V gives CDR1 DFQATT, CDR2 SNEGSKA (reference sequence). The length of the CDR3 is 14 residues. DNA for the CDR3: TGCAGTGCTAGTTGGAGGGTTTCGCACAATGAGCAGTTCTTC. Translation: CSASWRVSHNEQFF.

This clone was detected once. The genes are TRBV29-1 and TRBJ1-3, with TRBD1 as a possible D gene (6 bases). CDR3 length equals 14 residues. V was shortened by 6 bases and J by 0 bases, with 12 bases between the two germline ends. Looked up from germline, CDR1 is SQVTM and CDR2 is ANQGSEA. The CDR3 region is CSVRPGASGNTIYF. CDR3 in DNA: TGCAGCGTACGTCCGGGGGCCTCTGGAAACACCATATATTTT. The full variable domain, rest sourced from reference TRBV29-1 and TRBJ1-3, is SAVISQKPSRDICQRGTSLTIQCQVDSQVTMMFWYRQQPGQSLTLIATANQGSEATYESGFVIDKFPISRPNLTFSTLTVSNMSPEDSSIYLCSVRPGASGNTIYFGEGSWLTVV.

Ten or more counts support this clone. The V gene is TRBV7-9, the J gene TRBJ1-4; unclear D gene. The V and J ends lost 4 bases and 5 bases respectively, with 17 bases between them. CDR3 length: 16 residues. From germline, CDR1 is SEHNR and CDR2 FQNEAQ (reference sequence). CDR3 sequence reads: CASSSTKKGANEKLFF. The CDR3 region has the DNA TGTGCCAGCAGCTCAACCAAGAAGGGCGCGAATGAAAAACTGTTTTTT.

A note on this clone: Sequence at one end of the junction differs from germline and may be a read error. The gene calls are TRBV2 and TRBJ2-1; D is unresolved. Germline-derived CDR1 and CDR2 are SNHLY and FYNNEI. The CDR3 runs 11 residues. CDR3 in amino acids: CASSEQVRLIF. The CDR3 nucleotides are TGTGCCAGCAGTGAACAGGTGAGATTGATCTTC.

The CDR3 reads CASSLIAGGLNTGELFF. Written as DNA, the CDR3 is TGTGCCAGTAGTCTGATCGCGGGAGGACTCAACACCGGGGAGCTGTTTTTT. This chain uses TRBV19 with TRBJ2-2; TRBD2 matches 8 bases. The J segment lost 2 bases and the V segment lost 5 bases, leaving 10 bases of the junction unmatched. Germline assignment: CDR1 LNHDA and CDR2 SQIVND (reference sequence). This CDR3 contains 17 residues.

The chain combines TRBV7-2 with TRBJ1-3; D ambiguous. The CDR3 loop spans 15 amino acids. Trimming removed 5 bases from V and 0 bases from J, with 11 bases in between. Germline values: CDR1 SGHTA, CDR2 FQGNSA. CDR3 sequence (DNA): TGTGCCAGCAGCCTCGGGAGACCCTCTGGAAACACCATATATTTT. Translated, it gives CASSLGRPSGNTIYF. The variable domain in full, completed from reference TRBV7-2 and TRBJ1-3, reads GAGVSQSPSNKVTEKGKDVELRCDPISGHTALYWYRQSLGQGLEFLIYFQGNSAPDKSGLPSDRFSAERTGGSVSTLTIQRTQQEDSAVYLCASSLGRPSGNTIYFGEGSWLTVV.

The genes are TRBV19 and TRBJ2-1, with D perhaps being TRBD1 or TRBD2 (5 bases each). Germline V gives CDR1 LNHDA, CDR2 SQIVND (reference sequence). The CDR3 is made up of 16 amino acids. The germline V and J ends were trimmed by 7 bases and 12 bases, with 28 bases remaining between them. This chain's CDR3 is CASTLRTGTPNGGQFF. CDR3 DNA: TGTGCCAGTACCCTACGGACCGGGACGCCTAATGGAGGGCAGTTCTTC.

This sequence joins TRBV7-2 and TRBJ2-2; 7 positions agree with TRBD2. The CDR3 contains 14 residues. With 1 base clipped from V and 5 bases from J, the junction kept 1 base outside the gene matches. Germline loops: CDR1 SGHTA, CDR2 FQGNSA. The CDR3 region has the DNA TGTGCCAGCAGCTTAGGGCGGGGGACCGGGGAGCTGTTTTTT. Protein sequence: CASSLGRGTGELFF.

The CDR3 sequence is CASSYPLPYTDTQYF. CDR3 DNA sequence: TGTGCCAGCAGTTATCCCCTCCCCTACACGGATACGCAGTATTTT. This rearrangement joins TRBV28 to TRBJ2-3; D gene unclear. V was trimmed by 4 bases and J by 6 bases, leaving 17 bases between them. CDR1 and CDR2 (germline): MDHEN, SYDVKM. The CDR3 extends over 15 amino acids.

CDR3 nucleotide sequence: TGTGCCAGCAGCTTAACCCCAGGGGGGTCCTACAATGAGCAGTTCTTC. It codes for CASSLTPGGSYNEQFF. The chain carries TRBV7-3 and TRBJ2-1, with a tentative D call TRBD1 (7 bases). Germline loops: CDR1 SGHTA, CDR2 FQGTGA. The CDR3 covers 16 residues. V was pared by 0 bases and J by 1 base, with 10 bases between.

V and J are TRBV9 and TRBJ2-2, with D tentatively TRBD1 (6 bases). The germline V gene encodes CDR1 SGDLS and CDR2 YYNGEE. Trimming removed 3 bases at V and 3 bases at J, with 12 bases between. CDR3 length: 15 amino acids. The CDR3 protein is CASSATGWDTGELFF. The CDR3 nucleotides are TGTGCCAGCAGCGCCACAGGGTGGGACACCGGGGAGCTGTTTTTT. Looking up the rest from reference TRBV9 and TRBJ2-2 gives the full variable domain: DSGVTQTPKHLITATGQRVTLRCSPRSGDLSVYWYQQSLDQGLQFLIQYYNGEERAKGNILERFSAQQFPDLHSELNLSSLELGDSALYFCASSATGWDTGELFFGEGSRLTVL.

This CDR3 reads CASSPSGAGGLVDTQYF. CDR3 coding DNA: TGTGCCAGCAGCCCCTCCGGGGCAGGGGGCTTAGTAGATACGCAGTATTTT. The J gene is TRBJ2-3, the V gene TRBV7-9; TRBD1 agrees at 8 bases. The CDR3 loop spans 17 amino acids. After removal of 5 bases from V and 5 bases from J, the junction contained 15 bases not matched to a gene. Germline V lookup: CDR1 SEHNR, CDR2 FQNEAQ (reference sequence).

CDR3 nucleotide sequence: TGTGCCAGCAGCTCTACCCTGTGGGACAGCATCTATGGCTACACCTTC. Its translation is CASSSTLWDSIYGYTF. The chain combines TRBV11-2 with TRBJ1-2; TRBD1 aligns across 7 bases. Germline CDR1 is SGHAT and CDR2 is FQNNGV. Trimming cost V 4 bases and J 4 bases; bases outside gene matches: 12. The CDR3 sequence is 16 residues long. Supplemented by reference TRBV11-2 and TRBJ1-2, the full variable domain reads EAGVAQSPRYKIIEKRQSVAFWCNPISGHATLYWYQQILGQGPKLLIQFQNNGVVDDSQLPKDRFSAERLKGVDSTLKIQPAKLEDSAVYLCASSSTLWDSIYGYTFGSGTRLTVV.

This clone appeared a single time. DNA for the CDR3: TGCGCCAGCAGCTTGGACCCTGACACCGGGGAGCTGTTTTTT. Amino acid sequence: CASSLDPDTGELFF. The J gene is TRBJ2-2, the V gene TRBV5-1; D gene uncertain. The V end lost 0 bases, the J end lost 3 bases, and 6 bases lay between the germline ends. Germline V gene sequence: CDR1 SGHRS, CDR2 YFSETQ. The CDR3 length is 14 residues.

This chain uses TRBV10-3 with TRBJ2-2, with 9 bases lining up with TRBD1. V lost 7 bases and J lost 3; bases outside the gene matches: 9. CDR3 length equals 16 residues. Germline assignment: CDR1 ENHRY and CDR2 SYGVKD. The CDR3 region is CAIMDRDRAHTGELFF. The CDR3 region has the DNA TGTGCCATCATGGACCGGGACAGGGCTCACACCGGGGAGCTGTTTTTT.

The DNA for the CDR3 is TGTGCCAGCAGCTTGGGGTGGGGCTATAGCTCCTACAATGAGCAGTTCTTC. Protein product: CASSLGWGYSSYNEQFF. This rearrangement joins TRBV7-2 to TRBJ2-1, with D maybe TRBD1 (5 bases). This CDR3 spans 17 amino acids. Germline V gene sequence: CDR1 SGHTA, CDR2 FQGNSA. Trimming pared 3 bases from V and 0 bases from J, leaving 15 bases between. The whole variable domain, remainder taken from reference TRBV7-2 and TRBJ2-1, is GAGVSQSPSNKVTEKGKDVELRCDPISGHTALYWYRQSLGQGLEFLIYFQGNSAPDKSGLPSDRFSAERTGGSVSTLTIQRTQQEDSAVYLCASSLGWGYSSYNEQFFGPGTRLTVL.

A word on this clone: A read error may produce the germline difference seen at one junction end. V gene TRBV2 combines with J gene TRBJ2-1, with 10 bases aligning to TRBD2. The germline CDR1 and CDR2 sequences are SNHLY and FYNNEI. The CDR3 length is 11 residues. CDR3 amino acids: CASSSGTSDLF. CDR3 DNA: TGTGCCAGCAGTTCCGGGACTAGCGACCTCTTC.

The CDR3: CASSPTPGQGEYGYTF. The CDR3 region has the DNA TGTGCCAGCTCACCGACACCCGGACAGGGAGAATATGGCTACACCTTC. V is TRBV18 and J is TRBJ1-2, with 8 bases aligning to TRBD1. Trimming cost V 3 bases and J 5 bases; bases outside gene matches: 11. This CDR3 region has 16 residues. Germline-derived CDR1 and CDR2 are KGHSH and LQKENI.

The chain links TRBV7-6 to TRBJ1-3; D unclear. Looked up from germline, CDR1 is SGHVS and CDR2 is FNYEAQ. The CDR3 loop spans 14 amino acids. V lost 3 bases and J lost 3, with 9 bases in between. The CDR3 nucleotides are TGTGCCAGCAGCTTGAGTCGCGATGGAAACACCATATATTTT. Its protein product is CASSLSRDGNTIYF.

The gene calls are TRBV5-8 and TRBJ2-7; possibly TRBD1 for D (6 bases). The V gene's germline CDR1 is SGHTS and CDR2 YDEGEE. CDR3 length: 13 residues. Trimming removed 5 bases at V and 6 bases at J, with 15 bases between. CDR3 in DNA: TGTGCCAGCAGTCAGGGGCGCGGAGGCGAGCAGTACGTC. Translating gives CASSQGRGGEQYV.

The chain recombines TRBV5-4 with TRBJ2-7, with 8 bases fitting TRBD1. Germline V lookup: CDR1 SGHNT, CDR2 YYREEE (reference sequence). The CDR3 covers 14 residues. Germline trimming cut 2 bases from V and 6 bases from J; bases unmatched to any gene: 7. The CDR3 is CASSFGTGSSEQYV. The CDR3 coding sequence is TGTGCCAGCAGCTTCGGGACAGGATCAAGCGAGCAGTACGTC.

The V gene is TRBV11-3, the J gene TRBJ2-3, with D uncertain. The CDR3 loop spans 16 amino acids. From germline, CDR1 is SGHNT and CDR2 YENEEA. Trimming removed 0 bases from V and 7 bases from J, with 17 bases in between. The CDR3 sequence is CASSLDLNNFPNTQYF. The DNA for the CDR3 is TGTGCCAGCAGCTTAGATCTAAATAACTTCCCCAATACGCAGTATTTT.